These T cell receptor beta chains were read from a single sample in a study of a mutant IDH1 vaccine in newly diagnosed glioma. The data were produced by immunoSEQ multiplex PCR, yet TCRdb's version contains in-frame clones alone and is incomplete. The sample records fewer than 30,000 clones, around 73% being singletons. The antigens for these receptors are not known. The sequences come from PBMCs, collected from a glioma patient whose treatment included an IDH1 peptide vaccine. Receptor source: a woman between 18 and 30 years old with glioma. CDR3s include the opening cysteine and the closing phenylalanine or tryptophan. The D gene is left open where the match is weak. Clone sizes are given selectively: once, few, many, or a class where the clone is expanded.

TRBD2 . TRBJ2-5 TRBV7-9 16 TGTGCCAGCAGCCGACTAGCGGGGCTGCTCCAAGAGACCCAGTACTTC CASSRLAGLLQETQYF
. . TRBJ2-7 TRBV4-3 16 TGCGCCAGCAGCCAAACCGTACAGGGTTGGGCCTACGAGCAGTACTTC CASSQTVQGWAYEQYF
TRBD2 . TRBJ2-3 TRBV30 15 TGTGCCTGGAGTGTAAGCGGGGAGCGCACAGATACGCAGTATTTT CAWSVSGERTDTQYF
TRBD1 . TRBJ2-1 TRBV7-9 15 TGTGCCAGCAGCGTGACCGGGACAGGGATCAATGAGCAGTTCTTC CASSVTGTGINEQFF
. . TRBJ1-1 TRBV2 11 TGTGCCAGCAGTGCACGGGATGAAGCTTTCTTT CASSARDEAFF
. few TRBJ1-4 TRBV2 14 TGTGCCAGCAGTGAGGCAGGGTTCAATGAAAAACTGTTTTTT CASSEAGFNEKLFF
. . TRBJ2-7 TRBV4-1 12 TGCGCCAGCAGCCAAATAGTGGGGGAGCAGTACTTC CASSQIVGEQYF
. . TRBJ1-2 TRBV19 15 TGTGCCAGTAGGTCAGGACGGTATAGAGTCTATGGCTACACCTTC CASRSGRYRVYGYTF
. few TRBJ2-3 TRBV29-1 13 TGCAGCGTTGAGGACTACTCCACAGATACGCAGTATTTT CSVEDYSTDTQYF
. . TRBJ1-1 TRBV7-2 15 TGTGCCAGCATGCAAAGGGGTGTTGGGGACACTGAAGCTTTCTTT CASMQRGVGDTEAFF
TRBD1 . TRBJ1-4 TRBV18 16 TGTGCCAGCTCACCACCGGGGGACAGCATTAATGAAAAACTGTTTTTT CASSPPGDSINEKLFF
. . TRBJ1-2 TRBV9 15 TGTGCCAGCAGCGTAGGAGGGGGGGTTAACTATGGCTACACCTTC CASSVGGGVNYGYTF
. . TRBJ2-1 TRBV4-2 12 TGTGCCAGCAGCCCTCAGGGTAATGAGCAGTTCTTC CASSPQGNEQFF
. . TRBJ2-2 TRBV5-1 13 TGCGCCAGCAGTCCGGGGGACACCGGGGAGCTGTTTTTT CASSPGDTGELFF
. . TRBJ2-2 TRBV7-3 15 TGTGCCAGCAGCCGTTCCCGGGAAGGGAGCGGGGAGCTGTTTTTT CASSRSREGSGELFF
TRBD1 few TRBJ1-1 TRBV6-4 14 TGTGCCAGCAGTGACGCACCAGGGGGCAATGAAGCTTTCTTT CASSDAPGGNEAFF
. . TRBJ2-1 TRBV11-3 13 TGTGCCAGCAGCTCGGTTTGGGATGCGGAGCAGTTCTTC CASSSVWDAEQFF
TRBD1 few TRBJ1-5 TRBV5-1 15 TGCGCCAGCAGCTTGGAGGGACAGGGGAATCAGCCCCAGCATTTT CASSLEGQGNQPQHF
. . TRBJ2-7 TRBV5-1 16 TGCGCCAGCGGCTATGGTCCGTCGAGTTACTCCTACGAGCAGTACTTC CASGYGPSSYSYEQYF
. . TRBJ2-5 TRBV7-6 13 TGTGCCAGCAGCGCTCAGTACCAAGAGACCCAGTACTTC CASSAQYQETQYF
. . TRBJ2-5 TRBV29-1 13 TGCAGCGTTGATAGGGCAGGGAGGGAGACCCAGTACTTC CSVDRAGRETQYF
TRBD1 . TRBJ2-1 TRBV10-3 15 TGTGCCATCAGTGAGGGGGACAGGGCTATGTATGAGCAGTTCTTC CAISEGDRAMYEQFF
. once TRBJ2-1 TRBV5-4 16 TGTGCCAGCAGAAGCCAACGGGAGCATAAAGACAATGAGCAGTTCTTC CASRSQREHKDNEQFF
TRBD1 . TRBJ2-3 TRBV23-1 15 TGCGCCGGATTAACAGGGGGCGACGGGGCAGATACGCAGTATTTT CAGLTGGDGADTQYF
TRBD2 . TRBJ2-2 TRBV27 17 TGTGCCAGCAGATCCCCTTCTAGCGGGGCGAACACCGGGGAGCTGTTTTTT CASRSPSSGANTGELFF
TRBD1 . TRBJ1-1 TRBV5-1 16 TGCGCCAGCAGCCCTAAGTACAGGGGGCGAGACACTGAAGCTTTCTTT CASSPKYRGRDTEAFF
. . TRBJ1-3 TRBV10-3 12 TGTGCCATCGGTCCTTCTGGAAACACCATATATTTT CAIGPSGNTIYF